Below, 20 T cell receptor beta chains from the same sample are listed, as sequenced in a study of molecular identifiers for immune sequencing clone quantification. TCRdb redid the calling of the PCR reads with MiXCR, one entry per CDR3 protein. The table lists about 320,000 distinct CDR3 sequences, around a fifth of them singletons. The sequenced sample consisted of naive CD8+ T cells from blood, with Jurkat cell RNA spiked in. The subset denotes: FACS-sorted CD8+CD4-CCR7+CD45RA+ naive T cells. The receptor source for this set is a human donor in good health. Some libraries in this study had Jurkat cell RNA spiked in.

V gene TRBV4-1 combines with J gene TRBJ1-1; 8 bases align to TRBD1. CDR1 is MGHRA and CDR2 is YSYEKL in the germline V gene. The CDR3 loop spans 19 amino acids. The V and J ends lost 1 base and 4 bases, in that order; junction bases with no gene match: 17. The CDR3 sequence: CASSQVPLVGTGGRTEAFF. In DNA, the CDR3 is TGCGCCAGCAGCCAAGTACCTTTAGTCGGGACAGGCGGGCGCACTGAAGCTTTCTTT.

This clonotype was seen repeatedly, ten times or more. The V gene is TRBV6-6, the J gene TRBJ2-1; 16 nucleotides align to TRBD2. CDR3 length: 15 residues. CDR1 MNHNY and CDR2 SVGAGI come from the germline V gene (reference sequence). J was trimmed by 9 bases and V by 6 bases; bases with no gene match: 5. CDR3 nucleotides: TGTGCCAGCAGAACCGGGACTAGCGGGGGGGCTGAGCAGTTCTTC. Translating it yields CASRTGTSGGAEQFF.

With respect to this clonotype: One base away lies a much larger clone, so this may be a sequencing read error. This chain connects TRBV20-1 to TRBJ1-1; D possibly corresponds to TRBD1 (6 bases). The CDR3 has 16 amino acids. Germline V gene data show CDR1 as DFQATT and CDR2 as SNEGSKA (reference sequence). V gave up 1 base and J gave up 2 bases, with 17 bases separating them. The CDR3 DNA follows: TGCAGTGCTAGAGTCTACACACAGGGCTCCAACACTGAAGCTTTCTTT. Amino acid sequence: CSARVYTQGSNTEAFF.

This clonotype was found many times. This sequence joins TRBV27 and TRBJ2-7, with 7 bases that match TRBD1. The V and J ends lost 6 bases and 12 bases, in that order; junction bases with no gene match: 8. Germline assignment: CDR1 MNHEY and CDR2 SMNVEV (reference sequence). The CDR3 totals 11 residues. CDR3 nucleotide sequence: TGTGCCAGCAGCGATATGACAGGGTTGTACTTC. It codes for CASSDMTGLYF.

This clonotype occurred many times. Written as DNA, the CDR3 is TGTGCCAGCAGTCTAGGGACAGGATTCTCCTACGAGCAGTACTTC. It translates to CASSLGTGFSYEQYF. The V and J genes are TRBV27 and TRBJ2-7; 8 bases line up with TRBD1. This CDR3 has 15 residues. Per the germline V gene, CDR1 is MNHEY and CDR2 is SMNVEV (reference sequence). Trimming at V came to 5 bases and at J to 0 bases, leaving 6 bases not matched to a gene.

This clonotype appeared a few times. One junction end does not reproduce the germline sequence, and a read error may be involved. The V call is TRBV5-8, the J call TRBJ2-3; D may be TRBD2 (5 bases). The germline CDR1 and CDR2 sequences are SGHTS and YDEGEE. The CDR3 spans 11 residues. The CDR3 DNA reads TGTGCCAGCAGCTTGGTCGGGGAAGGGTTTTTT. Protein: CASSLVGEGFF. The variable domain in full, with the rest retrieved from reference TRBV5-8 and TRBJ2-3, is EAGVTQSPTHLIKTRGQQATLRCSPISGHTSVYWYQQALGLGLQFLLWYDEGEERNRGNFPPRFSGRQFPNYSSELNVNALELEDSALYLCASSLVGEGFFGPGTRLTVL.

This clonotype has a count of ten or more. The chain is built from TRBV12-3 or TRBV12-4 and TRBJ1-5; D might be TRBD1 (5 bases). Trimming pared 4 bases from V and 4 bases from J, leaving 8 bases between. The CDR3 covers 13 residues. In DNA form, the CDR3 reads TGTGCCAGCAGTTGGGACTATAATCAGCCCCAGCATTTT. As protein: CASSWDYNQPQHF.

This clonotype was counted many times. The chain is built from TRBV19 and TRBJ1-5; 7 bases line up with TRBD1. Looked up from germline, CDR1 is LNHDA and CDR2 is SQIVND (reference sequence). The CDR3 is 13 residues long. Unmatched junction bases numbered 1, after V lost 3 bases and J lost 5 bases. The DNA of the CDR3 is TGTGCCAGTAGTATGGGACAGTATCAGCCCCAGCATTTT. It yields the protein CASSMGQYQPQHF. Full variable domain (remainder filled in from reference TRBV19 and TRBJ1-5): DGGITQSPKYLFRKEGQNVTLSCEQNLNHDAMYWYRQDPGQGLRLIYYSQIVNDFQKGDIAEGYSVSREKKESFPLTVTSAQKNPTAFYLCASSMGQYQPQHFGDGTRLSIL.

This clonotype was seen just once. A much bigger clone sits one base away, suggesting this may be a read error. This chain uses TRBV19 with TRBJ2-1; TRBD2 might be the D (6 bases). In germline, CDR1 is LNHDA, CDR2 SQIVND (reference sequence). There are 15 residues in the CDR3. DNA for the CDR3: TGTGCCAGTAGTATTGCGGGACGCTCCCACAATGAGCAGTTCTTC. It encodes CASSIAGRSHNEQFF. Supplemented by reference TRBV19 and TRBJ2-1, the full variable domain reads DGGITQSPKYLFRKEGQNVTLSCEQNLNHDAMYWYRQDPGQGLRLIYYSQIVNDFQKGDIAEGYSVSREKKESFPLTVTSAQKNPTAFYLCASSIAGRSHNEQFFGPGTRLTVL.

V usage is TRBV20-1 and J usage is TRBJ2-5; the match to TRBD1 covers 12 bases. Germline V gene lookup returns CDR1 DFQATT and CDR2 SNEGSKA (reference sequence). Unmatched junction bases numbered 10, after V lost 0 bases and J lost 5 bases. CDR3 length equals 17 residues. CDR3 DNA: TGCAGTGCTAGAGAGGGGGGACAGGGGGCATTTTGGGAGACCCAGTACTTC. Protein sequence: CSAREGGQGAFWETQYF.

The rearrangement joins TRBV14 to TRBJ2-4, with TRBD2 matching over 12 bases. Losses at the gene ends were 4 bases for V and 8 bases for J; bases not matched to a gene: 12. The CDR3 consists of 17 residues. CDR1 is SGHDN and CDR2 is FVKESK in the germline V gene. CDR3 sequence reads: CASSRPWTSGIVDIQYF. CDR3 in DNA: TGTGCCAGCAGCCGGCCCTGGACTAGCGGGATTGTAGACATTCAGTACTTC.

This clonotype was picked up many times. The chain recombines TRBV7-9 with TRBJ2-2, with a weak D call TRBD1 (5 bases). With 0 bases removed from V and 5 bases from J, the gap between germline ends came to 13 bases. CDR1 and CDR2 from the germline V gene are SEHNR and FQNEAQ (reference sequence). The CDR3 is made up of 16 amino acids. CDR3 sequence reads: CASSLALKGNTGELFF. CDR3 coding DNA: TGTGCCAGCAGCTTAGCGCTAAAGGGGAATACCGGGGAGCTGTTTTTT.

This clonotype came up many times. The chain combines TRBV7-9 with TRBJ1-4, with 10 bases identical to TRBD1. The V and J ends lost 0 bases and 8 bases, in that order; junction bases with no gene match: 6. The CDR3 has 16 residues. The germline V gene has CDR1 SEHNR and CDR2 FQNEAQ (reference sequence). The CDR3 region has the DNA TGTGCCAGCAGCTTAGCCGGACAGGGGGTAAACGAAAAACTGTTTTTT. Amino acid sequence: CASSLAGQGVNEKLFF.

This clonotype was picked up many times. The chain uses TRBV7-9 and TRBJ2-3; maybe TRBD2 (7 bases). The CDR3 extends over 14 amino acids. CDR1 and CDR2 (germline): SEHNR, FQNEAQ (reference sequence). V was clipped by 6 bases and J by 4 bases, with 14 bases between them. CDR3 coding DNA: TGTGCCAGCAGTCACCCGGGGGGCCCAGATACGCAGTATTTT. It is translated as CASSHPGGPDTQYF.

The rearrangement joins TRBV27 to TRBJ2-1; 9 bases map to TRBD2. Trimming cost V 8 bases and J 5 bases; bases outside gene matches: 7. The V gene's germline CDR1 is MNHEY and CDR2 SMNVEV (reference sequence). The CDR3 is 14 residues long. The CDR3 region is CASAGLANHNEQFF. The CDR3 bases are TGTGCCAGCGCGGGACTAGCTAACCACAATGAGCAGTTCTTC.

This clonotype was counted ten times or more. The rearrangement joins TRBV4-3 to TRBJ1-2; D remains ambiguous. The V end lost 0 bases, the J end lost 3 bases, and 8 bases lay between the germline ends. The CDR3 spans 14 residues. Germline V CDR1 and CDR2: LGHNA, YSLEER. CDR3 loop: CASSQETADYGYTF. The CDR3 DNA is TGCGCCAGCAGCCAAGAAACAGCCGACTATGGCTACACCTTC.

The table lists this clonotype with many counts. The chain is built from TRBV28 and TRBJ1-5; no clear D gene. The CDR3 has 14 residues. Germline assignment: CDR1 MDHEN and CDR2 SYDVKM. Between the trimmed V and J ends, which lost 6 bases and 2 bases, there was a span of 11 bases. The CDR3 coding sequence is TGTGCCAGCAGCTTCGGAACGGGCAATCAGCCCCAGCATTTT. It yields the protein CASSFGTGNQPQHF. Complete variable domain (other parts from reference TRBV28 and TRBJ1-5): DVKVTQSSRYLVKRTGEKVFLECVQDMDHENMFWYRQDPGLGLRLIYFSYDVKMKEKGDIPEGYSVSREKKERFSLILESASTNQTSMYLCASSFGTGNQPQHFGDGTRLSIL.

The CDR3 region is CATSDPGVPYEQYF. CDR3 coding DNA: TGTGCCACCAGTGACCCCGGGGTCCCCTACGAGCAGTACTTC. The rearrangement joins TRBV24-1 to TRBJ2-7; perhaps TRBD2 as D (5 bases). Germline V gives CDR1 KGHDR, CDR2 SFDVKD. CDR3 length equals 14 residues. Trimming cost V 4 bases and J 2 bases, with 11 bases left between them.

This clonotype came up many times. The rearrangement links TRBV9 to TRBJ1-1; 8 nucleotides line up with TRBD1. The CDR3 totals 15 residues. Germline V lookup: CDR1 SGDLS, CDR2 YYNGEE. Losses at the gene ends were 2 bases for V and 6 bases for J; bases not matched to a gene: 9. The CDR3 sequence: CASSVTGAIAAEAFF. CDR3 coding DNA: TGTGCCAGCAGCGTGACAGGGGCAATAGCGGCTGAAGCTTTCTTT.

The V gene is TRBV7-9, the J gene TRBJ2-5; the D call may be TRBD1 or TRBD2 (5 bases each). V lost 4 bases, J lost 1 base, and 10 bases lay in between. From germline, CDR1 is SEHNR and CDR2 FQNEAQ (reference sequence). The CDR3 has 14 amino acids. This CDR3 reads CASSSGRFQETQYF. CDR3 nucleotides: TGTGCCAGCAGCTCGGGACGATTCCAAGAGACCCAGTACTTC.